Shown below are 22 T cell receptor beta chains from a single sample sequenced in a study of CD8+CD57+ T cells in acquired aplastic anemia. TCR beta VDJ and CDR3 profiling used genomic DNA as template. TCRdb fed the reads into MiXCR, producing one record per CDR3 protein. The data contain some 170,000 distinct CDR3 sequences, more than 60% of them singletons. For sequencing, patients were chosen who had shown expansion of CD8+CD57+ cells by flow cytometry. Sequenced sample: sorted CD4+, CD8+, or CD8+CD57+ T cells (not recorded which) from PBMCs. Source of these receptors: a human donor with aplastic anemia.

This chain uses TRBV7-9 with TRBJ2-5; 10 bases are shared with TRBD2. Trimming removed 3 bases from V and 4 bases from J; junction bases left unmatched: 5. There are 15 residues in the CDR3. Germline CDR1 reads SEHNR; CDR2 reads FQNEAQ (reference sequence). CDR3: CASSLRSGRGETQYF. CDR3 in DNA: TGTGCCAGCAGCTTGAGGAGCGGGAGGGGAGAGACCCAGTACTTC.

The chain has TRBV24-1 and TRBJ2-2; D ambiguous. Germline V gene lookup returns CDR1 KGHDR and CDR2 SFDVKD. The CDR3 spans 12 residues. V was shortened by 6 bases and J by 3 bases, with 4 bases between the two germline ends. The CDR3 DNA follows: TGTGCCACCAGTCACGACACCGGGGAGCTGTTTTTT. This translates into CATSHDTGELFF.

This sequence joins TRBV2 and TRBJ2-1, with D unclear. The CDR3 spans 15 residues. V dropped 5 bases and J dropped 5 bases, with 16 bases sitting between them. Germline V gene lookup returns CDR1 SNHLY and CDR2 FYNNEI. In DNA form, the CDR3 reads TGTGCCAGCAGTCCTTCCTGGTTGGTGGACAATGAGCAGTTCTTC. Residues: CASSPSWLVDNEQFF.

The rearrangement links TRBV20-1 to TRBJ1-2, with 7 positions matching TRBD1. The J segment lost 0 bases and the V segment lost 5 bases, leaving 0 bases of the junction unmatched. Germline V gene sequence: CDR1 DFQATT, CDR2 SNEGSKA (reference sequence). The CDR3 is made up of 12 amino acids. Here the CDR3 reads CSAGQANYGYTF. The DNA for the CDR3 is TGCAGTGCTGGACAGGCTAACTATGGCTACACCTTC.

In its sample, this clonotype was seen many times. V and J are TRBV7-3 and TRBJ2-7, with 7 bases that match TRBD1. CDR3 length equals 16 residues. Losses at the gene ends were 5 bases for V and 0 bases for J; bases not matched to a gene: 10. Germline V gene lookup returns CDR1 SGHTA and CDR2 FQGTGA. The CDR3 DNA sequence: TGTGCCAGCAGCCGCCTCCAAGGACAGGACTCCTACGAGCAGTACTTC. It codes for CASSRLQGQDSYEQYF.

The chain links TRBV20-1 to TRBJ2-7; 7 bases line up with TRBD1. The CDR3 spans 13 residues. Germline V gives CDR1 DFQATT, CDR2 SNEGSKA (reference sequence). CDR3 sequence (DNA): TGCGCGTGCTTGGACAGGCACTCCTACGAGCAGTACTTC. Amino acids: CACLDRHSYEQYF.

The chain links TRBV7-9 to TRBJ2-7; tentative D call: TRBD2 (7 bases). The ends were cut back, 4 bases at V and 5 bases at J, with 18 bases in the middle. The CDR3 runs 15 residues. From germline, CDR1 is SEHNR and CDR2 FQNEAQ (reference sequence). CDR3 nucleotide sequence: TGTGCCAGCAGCTACGGGGGGCAGGGGCGAAACGAGCAGTACTTC. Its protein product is CASSYGGQGRNEQYF.

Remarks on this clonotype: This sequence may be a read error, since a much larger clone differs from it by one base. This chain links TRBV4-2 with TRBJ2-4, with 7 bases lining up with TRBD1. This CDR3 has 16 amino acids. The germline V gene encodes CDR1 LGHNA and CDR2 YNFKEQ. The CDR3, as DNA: TGTGCCAGCAGCCAAACGGACAGGTCCTTTGTGAACATTCAGTGCTTC. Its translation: CASSQTDRSFVNIQCF.

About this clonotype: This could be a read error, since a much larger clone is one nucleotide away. The CDR3 DNA sequence: TGTGCCAGCAGTCCCGGGACTAGCGGGGACGGGCAGTACTTC. Translation: CASSPGTSGDGQYF. The genes are TRBV6-1 and TRBJ2-7; the match to TRBD2 covers 13 bases. Germline loops: CDR1 MNHNS, CDR2 SASEGT. The CDR3 has 14 residues. J gave up 9 bases and V 5 bases, and 7 bases lay outside the gene matches.

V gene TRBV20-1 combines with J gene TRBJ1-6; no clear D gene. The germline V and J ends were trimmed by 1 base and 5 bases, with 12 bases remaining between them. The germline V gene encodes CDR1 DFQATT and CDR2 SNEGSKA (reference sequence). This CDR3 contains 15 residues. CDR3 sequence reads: CSARVQRPDNSPLHF. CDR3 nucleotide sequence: TGCAGTGCTAGAGTACAGAGACCTGATAATTCACCCCTCCACTTT.

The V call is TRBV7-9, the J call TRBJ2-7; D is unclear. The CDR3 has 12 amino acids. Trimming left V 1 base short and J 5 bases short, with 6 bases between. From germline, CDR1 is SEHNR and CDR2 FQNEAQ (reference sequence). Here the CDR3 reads CASSLEPHEQYF. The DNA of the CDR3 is TGTGCCAGCAGCTTAGAGCCGCACGAGCAGTACTTC.

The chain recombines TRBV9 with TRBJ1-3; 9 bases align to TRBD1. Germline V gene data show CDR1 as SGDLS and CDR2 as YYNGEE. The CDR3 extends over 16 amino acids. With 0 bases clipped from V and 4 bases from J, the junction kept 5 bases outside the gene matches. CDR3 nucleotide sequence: TGTGCCAGCAGCGTAGACAACAGGGGGCACGGAAACACCATATATTTT. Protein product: CASSVDNRGHGNTIYF.

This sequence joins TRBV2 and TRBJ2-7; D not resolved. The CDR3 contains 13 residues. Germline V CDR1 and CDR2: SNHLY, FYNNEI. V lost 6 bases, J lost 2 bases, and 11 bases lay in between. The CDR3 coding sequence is TGTGCCAGCAGCAGTGAGATCCCCTACGAGCAGTACTTC. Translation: CASSSEIPYEQYF.

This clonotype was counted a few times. The CDR3 is CASSEQGNSQPQYF. The CDR3 nucleotides are TGTGCCAGCAGTGAACAGGGTAATAGTCAGCCCCAGTACTTC. V gene TRBV2 combines with J gene TRBJ2-5; D perhaps matches TRBD1 (5 bases). Germline values: CDR1 SNHLY, CDR2 FYNNEI. CDR3 length: 14 amino acids. V was shortened by 2 bases and J by 9 bases, with 16 bases between the two germline ends. The variable domain in full, with the rest retrieved from reference TRBV2 and TRBJ2-5, is EPEVTQTPSHQVTQMGQEVILRCVPISNHLYFYWYRQILGQKVEFLVSFYNNEISEKSEIFDDQFSVERPDGSNFTLKIRSTKLEDSAMYFCASSEQGNSQPQYFGPGTRLLVL.

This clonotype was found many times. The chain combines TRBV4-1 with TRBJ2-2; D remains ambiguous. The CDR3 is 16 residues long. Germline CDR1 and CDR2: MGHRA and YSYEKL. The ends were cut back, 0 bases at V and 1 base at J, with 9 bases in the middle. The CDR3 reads CASSQDRLRNTGELFF. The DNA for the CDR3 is TGCGCCAGCAGCCAAGATCGGCTGCGGAACACCGGGGAGCTGTTTTTT.

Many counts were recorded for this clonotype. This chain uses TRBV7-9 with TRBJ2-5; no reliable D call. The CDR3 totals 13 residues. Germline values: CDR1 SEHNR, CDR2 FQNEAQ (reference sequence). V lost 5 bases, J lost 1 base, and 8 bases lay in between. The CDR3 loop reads CASSRGLQETQYF. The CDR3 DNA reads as TGTGCCAGCAGCCGCGGCCTCCAAGAGACCCAGTACTTC.

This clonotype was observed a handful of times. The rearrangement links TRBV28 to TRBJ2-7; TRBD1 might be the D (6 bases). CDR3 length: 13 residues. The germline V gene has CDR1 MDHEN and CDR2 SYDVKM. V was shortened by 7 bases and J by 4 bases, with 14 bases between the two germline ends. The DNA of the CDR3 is TGTGCCAGCACTCCGGGACACAAGTACGAGCAGTACTTC. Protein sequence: CASTPGHKYEQYF.

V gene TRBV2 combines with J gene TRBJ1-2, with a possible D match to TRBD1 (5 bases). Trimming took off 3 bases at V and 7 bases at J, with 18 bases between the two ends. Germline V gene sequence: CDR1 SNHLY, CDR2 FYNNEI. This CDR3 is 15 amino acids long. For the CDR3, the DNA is TGTGCCAGCAGTGATTTACAGGAAAAGGATCTTGGCTACACCTTC. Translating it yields CASSDLQEKDLGYTF.

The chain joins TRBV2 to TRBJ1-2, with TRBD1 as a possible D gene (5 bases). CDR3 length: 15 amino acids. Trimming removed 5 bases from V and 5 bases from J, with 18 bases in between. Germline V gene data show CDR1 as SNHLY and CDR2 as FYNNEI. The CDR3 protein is CASSSRVGKGYGYTF. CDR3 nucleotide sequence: TGTGCCAGCAGTAGCAGGGTCGGGAAGGGGTATGGCTACACCTTC. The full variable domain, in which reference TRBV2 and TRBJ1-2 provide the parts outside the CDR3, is EPEVTQTPSHQVTQMGQEVILRCVPISNHLYFYWYRQILGQKVEFLVSFYNNEISEKSEIFDDQFSVERPDGSNFTLKIRSTKLEDSAMYFCASSSRVGKGYGYTFGSGTRLTVV.

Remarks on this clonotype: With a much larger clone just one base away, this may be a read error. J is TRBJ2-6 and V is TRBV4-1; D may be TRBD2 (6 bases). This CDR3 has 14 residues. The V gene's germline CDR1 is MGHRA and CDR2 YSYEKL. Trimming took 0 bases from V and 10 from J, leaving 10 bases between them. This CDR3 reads CASSQDWRGNVLTF. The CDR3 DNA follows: TGCGCCAGCAGCCAAGATTGGCGGGGTAACGTCCTGACTTTC.

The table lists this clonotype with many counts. The CDR3 DNA reads TGTGCCAGCAGTCGACGGGACATCCAACCGATCTACAATGAGCAGTTCTTC. Protein: CASSRRDIQPIYNEQFF. The chain joins TRBV6-5 to TRBJ2-1, with TRBD1 as a possible D gene (6 bases). Trimming pared 5 bases from V and 3 bases from J, leaving 20 bases between. The CDR3 sequence is 17 residues long. Germline CDR1 reads MNHEY; CDR2 reads SVGAGI.

Written as DNA, the CDR3 is TGTGCCAGCAGCCCTGAACTAACCAACTATGGCTACACCTTC. This translates into CASSPELTNYGYTF. This chain uses TRBV7-2 with TRBJ1-2; unclear D gene. The V gene's germline CDR1 is SGHTA and CDR2 FQGNSA. The CDR3 is 14 residues long. The germline V and J ends were trimmed by 5 bases and 2 bases, with 12 bases remaining between them. Together with reference TRBV7-2 and TRBJ1-2, the CDR3 gives the full variable domain: GAGVSQSPSNKVTEKGKDVELRCDPISGHTALYWYRQSLGQGLEFLIYFQGNSAPDKSGLPSDRFSAERTGGSVSTLTIQRTQQEDSAVYLCASSPELTNYGYTFGSGTRLTVV.